One sample yielded the 32 T cell receptor beta chains listed below, sequenced in a study of CXCR3-negative and CXCR3-positive naive CD8 T cells. Preparation of TRB cDNA libraries relied on 5' RACE carrying UMI labels. After re-calling the 5' RACE reads, TCRdb lists one entry per CDR3 protein, DNA absent. The sample yields about 40,000 distinct CDR3 sequences, of which the top ten take up roughly 7.7%. The source material was memory CD8+ T cells from blood. Receptors were obtained from a human donor in good health. Some clones in this sample may be carry-over from other donors' samples.

The chain couples TRBV18 to TRBJ1-2. Germline values: CDR1 KGHSH, CDR2 LQKENI. The CDR3 has 14 amino acids. The CDR3 loop is CASSPPSGLHGYTF.

V is TRBV7-3 and J is TRBJ1-5. Germline V gene lookup returns CDR1 SGHTA and CDR2 FQGTGA. The CDR3 spans 15 residues. The CDR3 sequence is CASSLTGGPDQPQHF.

This sequence joins TRBV7-3 and TRBJ2-3; as DNA is missing, the TRBD2 call by TCRdb cannot be tested. The CDR3 is 15 amino acids. The germline gives CDR1 SGHTA, CDR2 FQGTGA. The CDR3 sequence: CASSFGGGASDTQYF.

V is TRBV15 and J is TRBJ2-3; no DNA is available, so the TRBD2 call from TCRdb remains unchecked. The CDR3 runs 15 residues. Germline lookup yields CDR1 LNHNV and CDR2 YYDKDF (reference sequence). CDR3 residues: CATSRGRDLTDTQYF.

This chain joins TRBV7-8 and TRBJ2-3. CDR1 is SGHVS and CDR2 is FQNEAQ in the germline V gene. The CDR3 totals 13 residues. Here the CDR3 reads CASSLGSTDTQYF.

The chain couples TRBV7-3 to TRBJ2-2. The germline V gene encodes CDR1 SGHTA and CDR2 FQGTGA. The CDR3 is 14 amino acids. CDR3: CASSFGILGGELFF. Supplemented by reference TRBV7-3 and TRBJ2-2, the full variable domain reads GAGVSQTPSNKVTEKGKYVELRCDPISGHTALYWYRQSLGQGPEFLIYFQGTGAADDSGLPNDRFFAVRPEGSVSTLKIQRTERGDSAVYLCASSFGILGGELFFGEGSRLTVL.

The chain recombines TRBV12-3 or TRBV12-4 with TRBJ2-7; TCRdb's D call of TRBD1 is untestable without DNA. The CDR3 loop spans 12 amino acids. CDR3 residues: CASTAGTTRQYF.

The chain recombines TRBV6-1 with TRBJ2-7; without DNA, the TCRdb call of TRBD1 cannot be checked. The germline gives CDR1 MNHNS, CDR2 SASEGT. This CDR3 comprises 15 residues. CDR3 loop: CASSEDPTAFYEQYF.

The chain joins TRBV10-3 to TRBJ2-7; absent DNA, TCRdb's TRBD1 call cannot be checked. The CDR3 runs 14 residues. The germline gives CDR1 ENHRY, CDR2 SYGVKD. The CDR3 region is CAISPGFESYEQYF.

The rearrangement uses TRBV29-1 and TRBJ2-7; TCRdb calls TRBD1, which cannot be checked without DNA. CDR3 size: 14 residues. The germline gives CDR1 SQVTM, CDR2 ANQGSEA. CDR3 in amino acids: CSVAGTGSSYEQYF.

V gene TRBV27 combines with J gene TRBJ2-1; TCRdb picks TRBD1, but there is no DNA to check that call. Germline V CDR1 and CDR2: MNHEY, SMNVEV (reference sequence). This CDR3 spans 12 amino acids. The CDR3 sequence: CASSPPGNEQFF.

CDR3 amino acids: CASSFSGQGTRETQYF. This sequence joins TRBV27 and TRBJ2-5; TCRdb's D gene call, TRBD1, goes unchecked for lack of DNA. The CDR3 is 16 amino acids. Per germline, CDR1 MNHEY and CDR2 SMNVEV (reference sequence).

This chain's CDR3 is CASSPRGTFEQFF. The V and J genes are TRBV9 and TRBJ2-1; TCRdb returns TRBD1, unconfirmable since there is no DNA. Germline CDR1 reads SGDLS; CDR2 reads YYNGEE. CDR3 length: 13 amino acids.

V usage is TRBV27 and J usage is TRBJ2-1. The CDR3 extends over 14 amino acids. Looked up from germline, CDR1 is MNHEY and CDR2 is SMNVEV (reference sequence). The CDR3 here is CASSIGSSYNEQFF.

This chain links TRBV3-1 with TRBJ2-1; without DNA, the TCRdb call of TRBD2 cannot be checked. The CDR3 sequence is 16 residues long. The germline V gene has CDR1 LGHDT and CDR2 YNNKEL (reference sequence). The CDR3 sequence is CASSREAGGVYNEQFF.

The chain carries TRBV20-1 and TRBJ2-1; the D call from TCRdb, TRBD2, cannot be confirmed without DNA. Per the germline V gene, CDR1 is DFQATT and CDR2 is SNEGSKA (reference sequence). The CDR3 is 14 amino acids. CDR3 in amino acids: CSGESIGSYNEQFF.

This sequence joins TRBV7-9 and TRBJ2-5; the TCRdb call, TRBD2, lacks DNA for checking. CDR3 length equals 17 residues. Per germline, CDR1 SEHNR and CDR2 FQNEAQ (reference sequence). CDR3 loop: CASSSGTSGGAWETQYF.

The J gene is TRBJ1-1, the V gene TRBV20-1; TCRdb names TRBD1, which stays unverified in the absence of DNA. The length of the CDR3 is 13 residues. The germline CDR1 and CDR2 sequences are DFQATT and SNEGSKA (reference sequence). The CDR3 loop is CSASRQGVVEAFF.

V and J are TRBV27 and TRBJ2-3; checking the TCRdb D call of TRBD2 is not possible without DNA. Germline V gene data show CDR1 as MNHEY and CDR2 as SMNVEV (reference sequence). This CDR3 has 17 residues. CDR3 region: CASSSNMDQHGTDTQYF.

This clonotype is called medium-sized based on its frequency. V gene TRBV3-1 combines with J gene TRBJ2-1; checking the TCRdb D call of TRBD1 is not possible without DNA. There are 15 residues in the CDR3. Germline V gene lookup returns CDR1 LGHDT and CDR2 YNNKEL (reference sequence). The CDR3 sequence is CASSQDWGGYNEQFF.

The chain employs TRBV7-9 and TRBJ1-2. CDR3 length equals 13 residues. Germline assignment: CDR1 SEHNR and CDR2 FQNEAQ (reference sequence). This CDR3 is CASSFDDTYGYTF.

The chain employs TRBV28 and TRBJ2-5; with no DNA, the TCRdb D assignment of TRBD1 cannot be verified. The CDR3 consists of 15 residues. The V gene's germline CDR1 is MDHEN and CDR2 SYDVKM. The CDR3 protein is CASRAGTGGRETQYF. Drawing the rest from reference TRBV28 and TRBJ2-5, the complete variable domain is DVKVTQSSRYLVKRTGEKVFLECVQDMDHENMFWYRQDPGLGLRLIYFSYDVKMKEKGDIPEGYSVSREKKERFSLILESASTNQTSMYLCASRAGTGGRETQYFGPGTRLLVL.

The chain combines TRBV4-2 with TRBJ2-1; the D call of TRBD1 rests on TCRdb alone, since no DNA is present to check it. In germline, CDR1 is LGHNA, CDR2 YNFKEQ. The CDR3 has 14 residues. The CDR3 is CASSVTGGYNEQFF.

This sequence joins TRBV6-2 or TRBV6-3 and TRBJ1-1. This CDR3 has 13 amino acids. The germline V gene has CDR1 MNHEY and CDR2 SVGEGT. This CDR3 is CATKTGQYTEAFF.

The chain is built from TRBV2 and TRBJ2-3; TCRdb gives TRBD2 as the D gene, but with no DNA this cannot be confirmed. CDR1 and CDR2 from the germline V gene are SNHLY and FYNNEI. The CDR3 has 16 residues. The CDR3 protein is CASSEWESTSTDTQYF.

V is TRBV6-2 or TRBV6-3 and J is TRBJ1-5; the TCRdb D gene call, TRBD1, has no DNA to confirm it. From germline, CDR1 is MNHEY and CDR2 SVGEGT. The CDR3 contains 13 residues. The CDR3 loop is CATQTGQAQPQHF.

This chain links TRBV27 with TRBJ1-2. The CDR3 is made up of 14 amino acids. Germline assignment: CDR1 MNHEY and CDR2 SMNVEV (reference sequence). The CDR3 loop reads CASSPRGLAGGYTF.

The chain carries TRBV4-3 and TRBJ2-1. Germline CDR1 is LGHNA and CDR2 is YSLEER. The CDR3 sequence is 14 residues long. The CDR3 protein is CASSQDGAYNEQFF.

The V and J genes are TRBV4-1 and TRBJ1-1. The CDR3 is 18 residues long. Germline V CDR1 and CDR2: MGHRA, YSYEKL. Here the CDR3 reads CASSPNSGAWVSNTEAFF.

The V call is TRBV12-3 or TRBV12-4, the J call TRBJ1-1; TCRdb names TRBD1, which stays unverified in the absence of DNA. CDR3 length: 14 amino acids. Here the CDR3 reads CASSTLRGNTEAFF.

The chain carries TRBV7-9 and TRBJ2-5; TCRdb proposes TRBD2, but this gene call is untestable without DNA. The CDR3 contains 14 residues. CDR1 is SEHNR, CDR2 FQNEAQ, per germline (reference sequence). The CDR3 reads CASSTGPSPETQYF.

This chain joins TRBV7-3 and TRBJ2-7; TCRdb designates TRBD1, a call that cannot be tested without DNA. The CDR3 runs 15 residues. The germline V gene has CDR1 SGHTA and CDR2 FQGTGA. The CDR3: CASSLARGPSYEQYF.